This T cell receptor (beta chain) was documented in a study of blood T cell repertoires in COVID-19. Overall study context: Some COVID-19 samples were acute and others convalescent; all came from the United States, Italy and Spain.

This CDR3 is built from 15 residues. Germline CDR1 SGHNT, CDR2 YYREEE (reference sequence). V dropped 4 bases and J dropped 4; count of bases not matched to a gene: 8. Measured with immunoSEQ multiplex PCR; TCRdb has only the in-frame clones, and not every one. The table has about 34,000 clones, approximately 77% seen once. This receptor was obtained from a human donor in a cohort sampled during active COVID-19. V gene TRBV5-4 combines with J gene TRBJ2-1; TRBD2 agrees at 7 bases. The sequencing sample was made of peripheral blood. This CDR3 reads CASSQRAGSYNEQFF. Written as DNA, the CDR3 is TGTGCCAGCAGCCAGAGAGCGGGATCTTACAATGAGCAGTTCTTC.